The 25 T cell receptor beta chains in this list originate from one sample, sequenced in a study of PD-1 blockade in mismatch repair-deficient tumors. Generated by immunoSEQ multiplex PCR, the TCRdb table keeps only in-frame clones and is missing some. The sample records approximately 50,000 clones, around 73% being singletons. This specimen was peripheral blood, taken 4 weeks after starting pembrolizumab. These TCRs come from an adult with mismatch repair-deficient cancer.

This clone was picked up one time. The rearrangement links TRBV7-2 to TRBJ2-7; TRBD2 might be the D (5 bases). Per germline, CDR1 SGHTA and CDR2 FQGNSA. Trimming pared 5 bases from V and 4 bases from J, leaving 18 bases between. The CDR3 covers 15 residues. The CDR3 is CASSPRVGEGYEQYF. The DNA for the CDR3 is TGTGCCAGCAGCCCCCGGGTGGGAGAGGGTTACGAGCAGTACTTC.

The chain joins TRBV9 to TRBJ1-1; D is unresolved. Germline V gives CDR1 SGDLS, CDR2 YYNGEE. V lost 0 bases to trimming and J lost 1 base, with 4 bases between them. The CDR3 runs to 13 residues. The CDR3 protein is CASSVVQNTEAFF. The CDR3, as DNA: TGTGCCAGCAGCGTAGTCCAGAACACTGAAGCTTTCTTT.

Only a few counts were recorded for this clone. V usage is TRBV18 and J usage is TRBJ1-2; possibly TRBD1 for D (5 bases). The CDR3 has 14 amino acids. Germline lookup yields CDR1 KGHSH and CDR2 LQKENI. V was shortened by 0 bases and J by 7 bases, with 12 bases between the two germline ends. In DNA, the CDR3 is TGTGCCAGCTCACCACCGTTGACAGAGGCTGGCTACACCTTC. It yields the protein CASSPPLTEAGYTF. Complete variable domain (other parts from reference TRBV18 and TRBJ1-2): NAGVMQNPRHLVRRRGQEARLRCSPMKGHSHVYWYRQLPEEGLKFMVYLQKENIIDESGMPKERFSAEFPKEGPSILRIQQVVRGDSAAYFCASSPPLTEAGYTFGSGTRLTVV.

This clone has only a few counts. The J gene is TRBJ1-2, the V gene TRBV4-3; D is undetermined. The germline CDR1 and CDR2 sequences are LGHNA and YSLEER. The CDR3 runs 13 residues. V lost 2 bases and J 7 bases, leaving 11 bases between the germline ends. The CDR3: CASSQHAMGGYTF. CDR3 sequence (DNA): TGCGCCAGCAGCCAACATGCTATGGGTGGCTACACCTTC.

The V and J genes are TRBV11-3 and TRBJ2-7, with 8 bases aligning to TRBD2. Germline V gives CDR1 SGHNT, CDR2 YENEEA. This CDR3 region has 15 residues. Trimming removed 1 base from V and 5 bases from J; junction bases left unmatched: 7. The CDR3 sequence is CASSLGSGRAHEQYF. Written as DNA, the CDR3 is TGTGCCAGCAGCTTAGGATCCGGGAGGGCCCACGAGCAGTACTTC.

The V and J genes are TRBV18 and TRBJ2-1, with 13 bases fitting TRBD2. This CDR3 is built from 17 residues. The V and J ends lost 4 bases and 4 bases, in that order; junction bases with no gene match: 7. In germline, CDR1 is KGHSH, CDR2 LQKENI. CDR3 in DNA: TGTGCCAGCTCACAGTTTAGGACTAGCGGGAGTTACAATGAGCAGTTCTTC. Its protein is CASSQFRTSGSYNEQFF.

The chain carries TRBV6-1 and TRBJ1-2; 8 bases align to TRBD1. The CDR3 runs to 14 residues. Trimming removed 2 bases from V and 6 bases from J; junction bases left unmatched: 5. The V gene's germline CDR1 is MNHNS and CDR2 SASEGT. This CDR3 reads CASSEIRGRNGYTF. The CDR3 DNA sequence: TGTGCCAGCAGTGAAATCAGGGGGCGAAATGGCTACACCTTC.

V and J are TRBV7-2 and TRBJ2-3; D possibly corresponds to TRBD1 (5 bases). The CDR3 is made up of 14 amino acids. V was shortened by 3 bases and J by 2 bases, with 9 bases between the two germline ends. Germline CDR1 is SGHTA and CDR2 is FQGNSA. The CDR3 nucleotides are TGTGCCAGCAGCTTCAAGGGGAACACAGATACGCAGTATTTT. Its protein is CASSFKGNTDTQYF.

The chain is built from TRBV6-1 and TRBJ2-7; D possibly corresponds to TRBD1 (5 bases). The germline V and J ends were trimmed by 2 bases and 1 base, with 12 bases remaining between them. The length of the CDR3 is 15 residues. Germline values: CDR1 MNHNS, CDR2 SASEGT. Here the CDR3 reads CASSEKWPGSYEQYF. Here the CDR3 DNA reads TGTGCCAGCAGTGAAAAATGGCCAGGGTCCTACGAGCAGTACTTC.

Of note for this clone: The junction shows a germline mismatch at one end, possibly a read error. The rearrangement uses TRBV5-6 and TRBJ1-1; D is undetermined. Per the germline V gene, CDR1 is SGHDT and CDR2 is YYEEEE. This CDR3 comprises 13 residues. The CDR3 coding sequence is TGTGCCAGCAGTTTTTGGACCGGCACTGAAACTTTCTTT. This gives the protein CASSFWTGTETFF.

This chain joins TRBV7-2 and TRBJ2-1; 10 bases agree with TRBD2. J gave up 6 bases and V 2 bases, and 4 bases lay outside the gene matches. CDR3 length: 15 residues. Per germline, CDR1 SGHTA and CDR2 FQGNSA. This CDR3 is CASSLFLAGVNEQFF. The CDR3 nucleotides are TGTGCCAGCAGCTTATTTCTAGCGGGAGTCAATGAGCAGTTCTTC.

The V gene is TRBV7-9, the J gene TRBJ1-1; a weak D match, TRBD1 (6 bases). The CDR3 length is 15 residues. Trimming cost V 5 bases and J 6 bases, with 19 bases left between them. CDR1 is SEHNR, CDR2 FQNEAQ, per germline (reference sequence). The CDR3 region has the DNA TGTGCCAGCAGCCCACAGGGCCTGGTAAGGGCTGAAGCTTTCTTT. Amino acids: CASSPQGLVRAEAFF. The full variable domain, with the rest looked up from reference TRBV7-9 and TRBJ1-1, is DTGVSQNPRHKITKRGQNVTFRCDPISEHNRLYWYRQTLGQGPEFLTYFQNEAQLEKSRLLSDRFSAERPKGSFSTLEIQRTEQGDSAMYLCASSPQGLVRAEAFFGQGTRLTVV.

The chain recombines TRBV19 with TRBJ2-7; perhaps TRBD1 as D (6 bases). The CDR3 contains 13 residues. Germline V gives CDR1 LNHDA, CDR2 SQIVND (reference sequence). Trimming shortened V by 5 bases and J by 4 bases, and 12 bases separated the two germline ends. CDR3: CASSFGQKYEQYF. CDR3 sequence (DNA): TGTGCCAGTAGTTTTGGACAGAAGTACGAGCAGTACTTC.

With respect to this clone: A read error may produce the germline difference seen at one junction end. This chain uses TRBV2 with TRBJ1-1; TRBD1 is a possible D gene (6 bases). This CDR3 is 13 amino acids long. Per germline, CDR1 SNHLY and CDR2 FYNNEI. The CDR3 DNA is TGTGCCAGCACTGAAGGGGGGTTTACTGAAGCTTTCTTT. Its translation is CASTEGGFTEAFF. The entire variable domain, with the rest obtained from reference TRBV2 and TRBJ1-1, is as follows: EPEVTQTPSHQVTQMGQEVILRCVPISNHLYFYWYRQILGQKVEFLVSFYNNEISEKSEIFDDQFSVERPDGSNFTLKIRSTKLEDSAMYFCASTEGGFTEAFFGQGTRLTVV.

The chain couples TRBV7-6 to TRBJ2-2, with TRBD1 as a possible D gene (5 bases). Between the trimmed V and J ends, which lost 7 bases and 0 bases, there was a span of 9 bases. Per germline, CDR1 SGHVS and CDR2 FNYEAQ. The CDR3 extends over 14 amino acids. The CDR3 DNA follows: TGTGCCAGCAAGACAGATACGAACACCGGGGAGCTGTTTTTT. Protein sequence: CASKTDTNTGELFF.

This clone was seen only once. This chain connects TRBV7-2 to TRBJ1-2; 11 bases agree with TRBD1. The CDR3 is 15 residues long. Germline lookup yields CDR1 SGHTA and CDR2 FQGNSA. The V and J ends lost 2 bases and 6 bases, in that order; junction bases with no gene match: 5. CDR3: CASSLRTGGENGYTF. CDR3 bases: TGTGCCAGCAGCTTACGGACAGGGGGCGAGAATGGCTACACCTTC. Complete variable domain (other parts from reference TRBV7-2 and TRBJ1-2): GAGVSQSPSNKVTEKGKDVELRCDPISGHTALYWYRQSLGQGLEFLIYFQGNSAPDKSGLPSDRFSAERTGGSVSTLTIQRTQQEDSAVYLCASSLRTGGENGYTFGSGTRLTVV.

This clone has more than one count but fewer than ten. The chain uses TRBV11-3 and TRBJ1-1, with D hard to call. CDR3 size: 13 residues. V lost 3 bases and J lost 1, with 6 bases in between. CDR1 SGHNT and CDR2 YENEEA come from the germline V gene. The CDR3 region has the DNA TGTGCCAGCAGCTTGGGAGGGAACACTGAAGCTTTCTTT. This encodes CASSLGGNTEAFF.

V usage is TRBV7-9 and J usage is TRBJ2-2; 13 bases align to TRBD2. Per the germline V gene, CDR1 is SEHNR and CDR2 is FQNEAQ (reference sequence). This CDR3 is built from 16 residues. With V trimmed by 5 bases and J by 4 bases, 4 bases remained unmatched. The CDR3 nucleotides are TGTGCCAGCAGCCGGACTAGCGGGAGCCCCACCGGGGAGCTGTTTTTT. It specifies CASSRTSGSPTGELFF.

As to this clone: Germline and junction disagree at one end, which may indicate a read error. The CDR3 DNA reads as TGTGCTAGCAGCTTCTCCTCGCGCGATGAGCAGTTCTTC. It yields the protein CASSFSSRDEQFF. The chain recombines TRBV7-7 with TRBJ2-1, with D unresolved. The CDR3 spans 13 residues. Germline V gene lookup returns CDR1 SSHAT and CDR2 FNYEAQ (reference sequence).

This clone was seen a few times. Written as DNA, the CDR3 is TGTGCCAGCTCACAAGACAGTGGTGAAAAACTGTTTTTT. This encodes CASSQDSGEKLFF. The gene calls are TRBV18 and TRBJ1-4; weak D call: TRBD1 (5 bases). From germline, CDR1 is KGHSH and CDR2 LQKENI. This CDR3 region has 13 residues. Deletions cut 4 bases from V and 7 bases from J, with 10 bases between.

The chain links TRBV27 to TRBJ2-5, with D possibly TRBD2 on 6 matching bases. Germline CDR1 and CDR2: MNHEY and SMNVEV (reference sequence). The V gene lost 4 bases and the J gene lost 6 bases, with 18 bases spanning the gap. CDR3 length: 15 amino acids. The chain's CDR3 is CASSYSGGLGQTQYF. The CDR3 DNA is TGTGCCAGCAGTTATTCCGGAGGGTTGGGACAGACCCAGTACTTC.

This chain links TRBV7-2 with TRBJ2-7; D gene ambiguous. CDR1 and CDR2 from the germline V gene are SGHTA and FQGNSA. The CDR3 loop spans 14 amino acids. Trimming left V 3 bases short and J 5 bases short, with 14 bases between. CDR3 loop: CASSFLGRYDEQYF. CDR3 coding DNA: TGTGCCAGCAGCTTTCTCGGTCGGTATGACGAGCAGTACTTC.

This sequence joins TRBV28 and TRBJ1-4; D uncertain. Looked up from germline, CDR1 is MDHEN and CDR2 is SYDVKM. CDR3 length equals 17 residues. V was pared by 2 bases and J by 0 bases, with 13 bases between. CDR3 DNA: TGTGCCAGCAGTTTAATTGGAGCGGCCGCAACTAATGAAAAACTGTTTTTT. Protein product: CASSLIGAAATNEKLFF.

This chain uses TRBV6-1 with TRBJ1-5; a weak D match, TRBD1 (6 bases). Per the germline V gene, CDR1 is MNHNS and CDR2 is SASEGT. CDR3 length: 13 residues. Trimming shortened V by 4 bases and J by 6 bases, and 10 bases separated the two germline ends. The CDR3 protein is CASSVQGGQPQHF. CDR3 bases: TGTGCCAGCAGTGTACAGGGTGGTCAGCCCCAGCATTTT.

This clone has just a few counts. The CDR3 DNA follows: TGTGCCAGCAGTCCTGAGAACTCCTACGAGCAGTACTTC. The encoded protein is CASSPENSYEQYF. The rearrangement uses TRBV27 and TRBJ2-7; D is undetermined. The CDR3 covers 13 residues. V was shortened by 5 bases and J by 0 bases, with 8 bases between the two germline ends. Germline CDR1 is MNHEY and CDR2 is SMNVEV (reference sequence).